This is a list of T cell receptor beta chains from one sample in a study of blood T cells in healthy people across ages. From the 5' RACE reads, TCRdb called clonotypes with MiXCR, one entry per CDR3 protein. The data hold about 1,000,000 distinct CDR3 sequences, with more than 35% observed a single time. Sequencing was performed on blood. Receptor source: a woman aged 55-70 years in good health. Both conserved end residues are part of each CDR3. Fields, in order: J gene, clone size, D gene, V gene, CDR3 DNA, CDR3 protein. The D gene is left open where the match is weak. Where a row states a size, it is once, few, many or the class of an expanded clone; other rows omit it.

j_call: TRBJ2-5
clone_size: NA
d_call: TRBD2
v_call: TRBV9
cdr3_nt: TGTGCCAGCAGCGCATTAGCGGGCCGACAGGAGACCCAGTACTTC
cdr3_aa: CASSALAGRQETQYF

j_call: TRBJ1-1
clone_size: NA
d_call: NA
v_call: TRBV12-3/TRBV12-4
cdr3_nt: TGTGTCAGCAGTTTATTGGTGGTAAACACTGAAGCTTTCTTT
cdr3_aa: CVSSLLVVNTEAFF

j_call: TRBJ2-1
clone_size: NA
d_call: NA
v_call: TRBV12-3/TRBV12-4
cdr3_nt: TGTGCCAGTAGTTCCTCTGCGGGTATGTATGAGCAGTTCTTC
cdr3_aa: CASSSSAGMYEQFF

j_call: TRBJ2-7
clone_size: NA
d_call: TRBD1
v_call: TRBV11-2
cdr3_nt: TGTGCCAGCAGCGTCCGGGACAGGACCTTCTACGAGCAGTACTTC
cdr3_aa: CASSVRDRTFYEQYF

j_call: TRBJ1-1
clone_size: NA
d_call: TRBD1
v_call: TRBV7-2
cdr3_nt: TGTGCCAGCAGCTTAAGGTTGGAGAGGGCGTACCAGGGGGTGAACACTGAAGCTTTCTTT
cdr3_aa: CASSLRLERAYQGVNTEAFF

j_call: TRBJ2-7
clone_size: few
d_call: TRBD2
v_call: TRBV28
cdr3_nt: TGTGCCAGCAGTTGGGCTAGCGGGACCTACGAGCAGTACTTC
cdr3_aa: CASSWASGTYEQYF

j_call: TRBJ2-2
clone_size: NA
d_call: NA
v_call: TRBV5-1
cdr3_nt: TGCGCCAGCAGCTTGTGGCTGGGAAACGCCGGGGAGCTGTTTTTT
cdr3_aa: CASSLWLGNAGELFF

j_call: TRBJ2-3
clone_size: few
d_call: NA
v_call: TRBV9
cdr3_nt: TGTGCCAGCAGCGACATGCAAGATACGCAGTATTTT
cdr3_aa: CASSDMQDTQYF

j_call: TRBJ1-2
clone_size: NA
d_call: NA
v_call: TRBV20-1
cdr3_nt: TGCAGTGCTAGAGATCTGGGGAGCTCAGAAAACTATGGCTACACCTTC
cdr3_aa: CSARDLGSSENYGYTF

j_call: TRBJ2-3
clone_size: few
d_call: NA
v_call: TRBV7-2
cdr3_nt: TGTGCCAGCAGCCCCGACCCGACCTCCGGGACGCAGTATTTT
cdr3_aa: CASSPDPTSGTQYF

j_call: TRBJ2-1
clone_size: NA
d_call: NA
v_call: TRBV27
cdr3_nt: TGTGCCAGCAGTTCGGGGGCTAGTTCCTACGAGCAGTTCTTC
cdr3_aa: CASSSGASSYEQFF

j_call: TRBJ2-5
clone_size: NA
d_call: TRBD2
v_call: TRBV10-1
cdr3_nt: TGCGCCAGCAGTGAGTCGGCTAGCGGGGAAGAGACCCAGTACTTC
cdr3_aa: CASSESASGEETQYF

j_call: TRBJ2-5
clone_size: NA
d_call: NA
v_call: TRBV11-1
cdr3_nt: TGTGCCAGCAGCAGGCACAGGGTGATGGGAGAGACCCAGTACTTC
cdr3_aa: CASSRHRVMGETQYF

j_call: TRBJ2-5
clone_size: once
d_call: TRBD1
v_call: TRBV20-1
cdr3_nt: TGCAGTGCTAGGGGACAGCAAGAGACCCAGTACTTC
cdr3_aa: CSARGQQETQYF

j_call: TRBJ2-1
clone_size: NA
d_call: NA
v_call: TRBV2
cdr3_nt: TGTGCCAGCAGTGCTCCGGGTGGGTGGGAGACCCAGTTCTTC
cdr3_aa: CASSAPGGWETQFF